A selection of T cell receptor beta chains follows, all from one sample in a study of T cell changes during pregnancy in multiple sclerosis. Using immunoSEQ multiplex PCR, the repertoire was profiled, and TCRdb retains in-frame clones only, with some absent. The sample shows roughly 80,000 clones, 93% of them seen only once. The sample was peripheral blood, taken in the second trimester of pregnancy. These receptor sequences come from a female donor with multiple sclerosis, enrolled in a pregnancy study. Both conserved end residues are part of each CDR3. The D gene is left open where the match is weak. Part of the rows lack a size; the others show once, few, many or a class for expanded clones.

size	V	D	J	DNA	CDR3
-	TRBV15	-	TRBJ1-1	TGTGCCACCAGCACTGGACAGAGGAACACTGAAGCTTTCTTT	CATSTGQRNTEAFF
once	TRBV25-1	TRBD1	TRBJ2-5	TGTGCCAGCGGGATCGCCGGGACAGGGTTCGCAGAGACCCAGTACTTC	CASGIAGTGFAETQYF
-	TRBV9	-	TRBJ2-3	TGTGCCAGCAGCGGTGGTGCGGATACGCAGTATTTT	CASSGGADTQYF
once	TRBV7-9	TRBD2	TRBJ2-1	TGTGCCAGCAGCACGAAGCCGGGACTAGCTGACAATGAGCAGTTCTTC	CASSTKPGLADNEQFF
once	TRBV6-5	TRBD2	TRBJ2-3	TGTGCCAGCAGACCCGGACTAGCGGGGACAGATACGCAGTATTTT	CASRPGLAGTDTQYF
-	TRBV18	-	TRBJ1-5	TGTGCCAGCTCACCAGGCAGTAGCAATCAGCCCCAGCATTTT	CASSPGSSNQPQHF
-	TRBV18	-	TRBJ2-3	TGTGCCAGCTTGCTAGCGAGCACAGATACGCAGTATTTT	CASLLASTDTQYF
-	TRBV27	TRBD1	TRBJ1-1	TGTGCCAGCAGACGGAAGTCGGGACAGGGGGTAACGCGGACTGAAGCTTTCTTT	CASRRKSGQGVTRTEAFF
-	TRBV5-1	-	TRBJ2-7	TGCGCCAGCAGCTTGGCACAGAGACCCTACGAGCAGTACTTC	CASSLAQRPYEQYF
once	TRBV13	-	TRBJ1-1	TGTGCCAGCAGCTTAGGGCAGGTCACTGAAGCTTTCTTT	CASSLGQVTEAFF
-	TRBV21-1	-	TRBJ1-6	TGTGCCAGCAGCAACAGAATACGGGTCCGGGGGTCCCTCCACTTT	CASSNRIRVRGSLHF
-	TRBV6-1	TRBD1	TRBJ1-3	TGTGCCGTGAGACAGGGGCGCTCTGGAAACACCATATATTTT	CAVRQGRSGNTIYF
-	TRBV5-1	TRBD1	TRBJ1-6	TGCGCCAGCAGCATCCGGGACAGGGGCTATAATTCACCCCTCCACTTT	CASSIRDRGYNSPLHF
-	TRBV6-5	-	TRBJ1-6	TGTGCCAGCAGTTCCAGACTCGATTCACCCCTCCACTTT	CASSSRLDSPLHF
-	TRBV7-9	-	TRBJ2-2	TGTGCCAGCAGCATCCTACCCAGACAATGGGTATCGAGCGGGGAGCTGTTTTTT	CASSILPRQWVSSGELFF